A single sample is the source of the 18 T cell receptor beta chains below, sequenced in a study of technical replicates of blood from a handful of donors. Here immunoSEQ multiplex PCR was the method, and the copy in TCRdb shows in-frame clones only, minus some. The repertoire includes more than 60,000 clones, about 92% of them detected once, and about 0.41% sits in the top ten. The sample comprised T cells isolated from PBMCs. These receptors were obtained from a human donor in good health.

The J gene is TRBJ1-4, the V gene TRBV11-1; D is ambiguous. The V and J ends lost 4 bases and 6 bases respectively, with 9 bases between them. Germline-derived CDR1 and CDR2 are SGHAT and FQDESV (reference sequence). The CDR3 has 13 amino acids. The DNA of the CDR3 is TGTGCCAGCAGCTCAGGAACGGATGAAAAACTGTTTTTT. It encodes CASSSGTDEKLFF.

CDR3 DNA sequence: TGTGCCAGCAGCCGAGGACAGGGGCATCAGATTCCAACCTACGAGCAGTACTTC. Translated: CASSRGQGHQIPTYEQYF. V is TRBV5-6 and J is TRBJ2-7; 9 nucleotides align to TRBD1. Germline-derived CDR1 and CDR2 are SGHDT and YYEEEE. There are 18 residues in the CDR3. J gave up 2 bases and V 4 bases, and 16 bases lay outside the gene matches.

The chain recombines TRBV29-1 with TRBJ2-1, with D possibly TRBD2 on 7 matching bases. Germline CDR1 SQVTM, CDR2 ANQGSEA. V lost 2 bases, J lost 7 bases, and 18 bases lay in between. The CDR3 covers 15 residues. The CDR3 loop is CSVERGRGNLNEQFF. The CDR3 DNA sequence: TGCAGCGTTGAACGAGGGAGGGGGAATCTAAATGAGCAGTTCTTC.

This rearrangement joins TRBV15 to TRBJ2-7; D is perhaps TRBD2 (5 bases). Trimming shortened V by 2 bases and J by 0 bases, and 29 bases separated the two germline ends. The length of the CDR3 is 21 residues. Germline V gene lookup returns CDR1 LNHNV and CDR2 YYDKDF (reference sequence). CDR3 region: CATSRSSEARVSHYNSYEQYF. The CDR3 region has the DNA TGTGCCACCAGCAGAAGCTCTGAGGCGAGGGTTTCCCACTATAACTCCTACGAGCAGTACTTC.

V gene TRBV5-1 combines with J gene TRBJ2-1; 8 bases match TRBD2. V shed 4 bases and J 3 bases; nucleotides not matched to a gene: 3. CDR3 length: 14 amino acids. The V gene's germline CDR1 is SGHRS and CDR2 YFSETQ. Here the CDR3 DNA reads TGCGCCAGCAGCGGTACTAGCGGCTACAATGAGCAGTTCTTC. It translates to CASSGTSGYNEQFF.

The genes are TRBV6-1 and TRBJ1-2, with 9 positions matching TRBD1. The CDR3 is 14 residues long. J lost 4 bases, V lost 6 bases, and 6 bases had no gene match. The germline V gene has CDR1 MNHNS and CDR2 SASEGT. CDR3 loop: CASSGWDRAYGYTF. CDR3 DNA: TGTGCCAGCAGCGGATGGGACAGGGCCTATGGCTACACCTTC.

The rearrangement links TRBV6-1 to TRBJ2-2; maybe TRBD1 (6 bases). Trimming took 9 bases from V and 5 from J, leaving 16 bases between them. The CDR3 runs to 14 residues. Germline loops: CDR1 MNHNS, CDR2 SASEGT. The chain's CDR3 is CASRGQSSTGELFF. Written as DNA, the CDR3 is TGTGCCAGTAGAGGACAGAGTTCGACCGGGGAGCTGTTTTTT.

The chain is built from TRBV30 and TRBJ1-2; 8 bases map to TRBD1. Germline V CDR1 and CDR2: GTSNPN, SVGIG (reference sequence). V dropped 4 bases and J dropped 3; count of bases not matched to a gene: 4. The CDR3 contains 13 residues. The CDR3 region is CAWTQGADYGYTF. CDR3 in DNA: TGTGCCTGGACCCAGGGGGCCGACTATGGCTACACCTTC.

This clone is a singleton in its sample. V gene TRBV30 combines with J gene TRBJ1-1; 9 positions agree with TRBD1. V shed 7 bases, J shed 1 base, and the junction held 16 bases outside the gene matches. The CDR3 is 17 residues long. Per germline, CDR1 GTSNPN and CDR2 SVGIG (reference sequence). CDR3 residues: CAFDAGQGILGNTEAFF. The CDR3 DNA reads as TGTGCCTTTGATGCGGGACAGGGAATATTAGGGAACACTGAAGCTTTCTTT. Looking up the rest from reference TRBV30 and TRBJ1-1 gives the full variable domain: SQTIHQWPATLVQPVGSPLSLECTVEGTSNPNLYWYRQAAGRGLQLLFYSVGIGQISSEVPQNLSASRPQDRQFILSSKKLLLSDSGFYLCAFDAGQGILGNTEAFFGQGTRLTVV.

The chain couples TRBV9 to TRBJ1-1; D is ambiguous. Per the germline V gene, CDR1 is SGDLS and CDR2 is YYNGEE. V lost 4 bases and J lost 8, with 12 bases in between. The CDR3 runs 12 residues. This CDR3 reads CASSSGMSEAFF. CDR3 coding DNA: TGTGCCAGCAGCTCAGGTATGTCGGAAGCTTTCTTT.

The gene calls are TRBV7-2 and TRBJ2-7; 16 bases agree with TRBD2. Germline-derived CDR1 and CDR2 are SGHTA and FQGNSA. With 5 bases clipped from V and 6 bases from J, the junction kept 10 bases outside the gene matches. The CDR3 has 17 residues. CDR3 loop: CASSKLGLAGGVSEQYF. Written as DNA, the CDR3 is TGTGCCAGCAGCAAACTGGGACTAGCGGGAGGGGTAAGCGAGCAGTACTTC.

This chain uses TRBV5-1 with TRBJ2-3, with 7 bases matching TRBD1. This CDR3 has 14 residues. V trimming: 3 bases; J trimming: 6 bases; junction bases outside the gene matches: 7. Germline V gene data show CDR1 as SGHRS and CDR2 as YFSETQ. The CDR3 coding sequence is TGCGCCAGCAGCTCTAAACAGGGGCCGGATACGCAGTATTTT. Its translation: CASSSKQGPDTQYF.

V usage is TRBV7-2 and J usage is TRBJ2-7; TRBD1 matches at 11 bases. Trimming took 1 base from V and 6 from J; bases not matched to a gene: 2. This CDR3 has 14 residues. CDR1 is SGHTA, CDR2 FQGNSA, per germline. The CDR3 protein is CASSLVGTGGEQYF. For the CDR3, the DNA is TGTGCCAGCAGCTTAGTAGGGACAGGGGGCGAGCAGTACTTC.

This chain links TRBV4-2 with TRBJ2-7; weak D call: TRBD2 (6 bases). This CDR3 region has 14 residues. CDR1 is LGHNA, CDR2 YNFKEQ, per germline. Between the trimmed V and J ends, which lost 2 bases and 3 bases, there was a span of 11 bases. The CDR3 is CASSQRWDFYEQYF. In nucleotides, the CDR3 is TGTGCCAGCAGCCAACGTTGGGACTTCTACGAGCAGTACTTC.

The chain links TRBV7-8 to TRBJ2-3; D is undetermined. This CDR3 contains 14 residues. V was trimmed by 1 base and J by 5 bases, leaving 10 bases between them. CDR1 SGHVS and CDR2 FQNEAQ come from the germline V gene. The CDR3 nucleotides are TGTGCCAGCAGCTTAGGTCAGGCAATAGATACGCAGTATTTT. Its translation: CASSLGQAIDTQYF. Combining the CDR3 with reference TRBV7-8 and TRBJ2-3 gives the whole variable domain GAGVSQSPRYKVAKRGQDVALRCDPISGHVSLFWYQQALGQGPEFLTYFQNEAQLDKSGLPSDRFFAERPEGSVSTLKIQRTQQEDSAVYLCASSLGQAIDTQYFGPGTRLTVL.

The chain employs TRBV30 and TRBJ1-3, with D possibly matching TRBD1 (5 bases). V lost 0 bases, J lost 0 bases, and 9 bases lay in between. Germline V gene data show CDR1 as GTSNPN and CDR2 as SVGIG (reference sequence). The CDR3 is 15 amino acids. The CDR3 sequence: CAWSVGVLSGNTIYF. The CDR3 DNA reads TGTGCCTGGAGTGTAGGGGTCCTCTCTGGAAACACCATATATTTT.

V usage is TRBV6-4 and J usage is TRBJ1-3; 7 bases match TRBD1. Losses at the gene ends were 8 bases for V and 4 bases for J; bases not matched to a gene: 5. Germline CDR1 and CDR2: MRHNA and SNTAGT. This CDR3 is 13 amino acids long. The DNA for the CDR3 is TGTGCCAGCTCCGGGGACAGAGGAAACACCATATATTTT. This translates into CASSGDRGNTIYF.

This chain connects TRBV5-1 to TRBJ2-7; D is possibly TRBD2 (6 bases). The CDR3 sequence is 14 residues long. The germline CDR1 and CDR2 sequences are SGHRS and YFSETQ. The germline V and J ends were trimmed by 0 bases and 4 bases, with 11 bases remaining between them. CDR3 sequence (DNA): TGCGCCAGCAGCTTGGACGGGACTCCGTACGAGCAGTACTTC. The encoded protein is CASSLDGTPYEQYF.